This TCR beta chain was sequenced during a study of blood T cell repertoires in COVID-19. The overall study: Sites across the United States, Italy and Spain contributed samples from acute and convalescent COVID-19.

Sequenced by immunoSEQ multiplex PCR; TCRdb stores in-frame clones only, minus some. The data show 100,000 to 150,000 clones, around three quarters seen once. The CDR3 contains 12 residues. CDR1 MDHEN and CDR2 SYDVKM come from the germline V gene. The V gene lost 11 bases and the J gene lost 2 bases, with 10 bases spanning the gap. This sequence was found in a man aged 35-49 years with active or convalescent COVID-19. This chain uses TRBV28 with TRBJ1-3, with D unresolved. The specimen was peripheral blood. CDR3 sequence: CAHSVTGNTIYF. DNA for the CDR3: TGTGCCCATTCAGTTACTGGAAACACCATATATTTT.